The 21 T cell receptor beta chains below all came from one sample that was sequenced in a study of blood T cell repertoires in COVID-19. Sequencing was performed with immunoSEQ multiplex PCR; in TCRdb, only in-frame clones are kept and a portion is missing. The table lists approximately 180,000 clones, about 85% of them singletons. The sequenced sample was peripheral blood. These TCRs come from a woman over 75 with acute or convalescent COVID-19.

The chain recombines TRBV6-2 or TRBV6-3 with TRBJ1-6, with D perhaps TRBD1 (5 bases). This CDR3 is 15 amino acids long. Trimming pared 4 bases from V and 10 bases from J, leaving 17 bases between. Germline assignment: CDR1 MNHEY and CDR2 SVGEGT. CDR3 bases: TGTGCCAGCAGTTTGGACACTTCACGACAATCACCCCTCCACTTT. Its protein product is CASSLDTSRQSPLHF.

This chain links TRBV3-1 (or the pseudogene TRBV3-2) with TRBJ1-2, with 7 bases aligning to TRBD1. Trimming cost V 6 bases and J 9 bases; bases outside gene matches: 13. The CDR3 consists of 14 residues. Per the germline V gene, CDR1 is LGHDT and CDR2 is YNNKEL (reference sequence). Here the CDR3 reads CASSRRTGDGRYTF. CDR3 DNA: TGTGCCAGCAGTCGGCGAACAGGGGACGGTCGCTACACCTTC.

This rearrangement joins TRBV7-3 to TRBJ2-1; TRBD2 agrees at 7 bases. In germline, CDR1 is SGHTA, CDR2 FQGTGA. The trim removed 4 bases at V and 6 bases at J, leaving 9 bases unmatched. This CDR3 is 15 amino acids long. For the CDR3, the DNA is TGTGCCAGCAGCTCCCGACTAGCTCCCAGCAATGAGCAGTTCTTC. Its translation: CASSSRLAPSNEQFF.

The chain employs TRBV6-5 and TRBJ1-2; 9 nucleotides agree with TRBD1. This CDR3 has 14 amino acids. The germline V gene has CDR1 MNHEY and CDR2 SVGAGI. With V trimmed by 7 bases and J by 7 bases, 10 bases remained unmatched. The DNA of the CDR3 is TGTGCCAGCACCCCAACAGGGGGCGCAAGTGGCTACACCTTC. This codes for CASTPTGGASGYTF.

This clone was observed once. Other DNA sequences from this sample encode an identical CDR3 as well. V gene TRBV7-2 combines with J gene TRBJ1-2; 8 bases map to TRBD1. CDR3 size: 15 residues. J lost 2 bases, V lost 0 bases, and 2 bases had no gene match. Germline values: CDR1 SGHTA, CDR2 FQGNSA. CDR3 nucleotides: TGTGCCAGCAGCTTAGCCCGGACAGGGAACTATGGCTACACCTTC. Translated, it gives CASSLARTGNYGYTF.

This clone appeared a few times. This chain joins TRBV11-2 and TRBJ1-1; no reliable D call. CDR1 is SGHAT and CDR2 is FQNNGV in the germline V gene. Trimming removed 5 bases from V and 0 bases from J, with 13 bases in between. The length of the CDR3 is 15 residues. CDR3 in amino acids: CASSRSRGMNTEAFF. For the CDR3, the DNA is TGTGCCAGCAGCCGTAGCCGGGGAATGAACACTGAAGCTTTCTTT.

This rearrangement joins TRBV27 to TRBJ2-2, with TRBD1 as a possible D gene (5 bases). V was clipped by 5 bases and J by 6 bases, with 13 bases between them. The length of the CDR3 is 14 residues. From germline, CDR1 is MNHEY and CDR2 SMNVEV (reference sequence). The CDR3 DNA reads TGTGCCAGCAGTCAAGTCGACAGTTCCGGGGAGCTGTTTTTT. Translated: CASSQVDSSGELFF.

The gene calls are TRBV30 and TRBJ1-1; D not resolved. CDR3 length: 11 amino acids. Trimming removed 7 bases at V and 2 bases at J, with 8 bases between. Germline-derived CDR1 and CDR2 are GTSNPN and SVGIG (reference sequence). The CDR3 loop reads CAFRGNTEAFF. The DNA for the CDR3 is TGTGCCTTCCGAGGAAACACTGAAGCTTTCTTT.

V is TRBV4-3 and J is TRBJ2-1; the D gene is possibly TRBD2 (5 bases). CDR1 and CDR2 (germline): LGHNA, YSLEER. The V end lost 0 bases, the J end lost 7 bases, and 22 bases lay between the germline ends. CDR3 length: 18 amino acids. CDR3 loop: CASSQDYGNGVIENEQFF. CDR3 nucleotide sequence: TGCGCCAGCAGCCAAGATTACGGGAATGGGGTGATTGAGAATGAGCAGTTCTTC.

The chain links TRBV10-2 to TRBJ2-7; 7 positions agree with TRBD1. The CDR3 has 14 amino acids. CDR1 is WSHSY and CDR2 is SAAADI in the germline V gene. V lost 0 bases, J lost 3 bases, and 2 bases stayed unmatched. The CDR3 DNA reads TGCGCCAGCAGTGAGTCTGGGACAGACTACGAGCAGTACTTC. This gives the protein CASSESGTDYEQYF.

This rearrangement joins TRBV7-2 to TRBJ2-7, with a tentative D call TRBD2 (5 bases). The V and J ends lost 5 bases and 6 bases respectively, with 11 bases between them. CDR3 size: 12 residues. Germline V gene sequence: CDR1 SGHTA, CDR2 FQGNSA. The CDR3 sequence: CASSTRRSEQYF. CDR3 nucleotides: TGTGCCAGCAGCACTAGGAGGTCCGAGCAGTACTTC.

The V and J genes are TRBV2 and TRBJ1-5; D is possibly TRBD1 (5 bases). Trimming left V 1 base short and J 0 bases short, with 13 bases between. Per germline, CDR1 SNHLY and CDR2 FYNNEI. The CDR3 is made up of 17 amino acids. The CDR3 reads CASSEVWGGISNQPQHF. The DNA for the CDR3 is TGTGCCAGCAGTGAAGTGTGGGGGGGGATTAGCAATCAGCCCCAGCATTTT.

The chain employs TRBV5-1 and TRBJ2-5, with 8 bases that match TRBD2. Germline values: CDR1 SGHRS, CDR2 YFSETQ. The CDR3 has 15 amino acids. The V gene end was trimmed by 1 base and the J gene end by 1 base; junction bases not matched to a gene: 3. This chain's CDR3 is CASSLQLAAQETQYF. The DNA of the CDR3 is TGCGCCAGCAGCTTGCAACTAGCGGCCCAAGAGACCCAGTACTTC.

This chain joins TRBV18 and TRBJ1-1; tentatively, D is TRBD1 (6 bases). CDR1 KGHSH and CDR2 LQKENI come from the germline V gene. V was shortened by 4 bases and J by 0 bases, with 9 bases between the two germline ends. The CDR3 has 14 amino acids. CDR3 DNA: TGTGCCAGCTCACTAGGGGGGGTGAACACTGAAGCTTTCTTT. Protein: CASSLGGVNTEAFF.

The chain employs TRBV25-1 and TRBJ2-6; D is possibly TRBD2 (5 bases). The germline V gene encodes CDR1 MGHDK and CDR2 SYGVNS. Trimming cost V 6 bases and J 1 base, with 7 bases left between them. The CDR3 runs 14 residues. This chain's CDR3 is CASRSGSGANVLTF. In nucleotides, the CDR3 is TGTGCCAGCAGGTCGGGGTCTGGGGCCAACGTCCTGACTTTC.

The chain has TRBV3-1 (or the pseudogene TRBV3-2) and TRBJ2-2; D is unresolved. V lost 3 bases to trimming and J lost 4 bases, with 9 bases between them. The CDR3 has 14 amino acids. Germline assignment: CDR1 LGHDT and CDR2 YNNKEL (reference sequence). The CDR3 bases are TGTGCCAGCAGCCAGCTACCAAGCACCGGGGAGCTGTTTTTT. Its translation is CASSQLPSTGELFF.

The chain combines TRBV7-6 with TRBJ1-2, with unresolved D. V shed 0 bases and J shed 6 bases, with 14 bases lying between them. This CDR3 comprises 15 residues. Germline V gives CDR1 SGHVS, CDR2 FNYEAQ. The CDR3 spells CASSLASAGRDGYTF. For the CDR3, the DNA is TGTGCCAGCAGCTTAGCGTCGGCGGGCCGGGATGGCTACACCTTC.

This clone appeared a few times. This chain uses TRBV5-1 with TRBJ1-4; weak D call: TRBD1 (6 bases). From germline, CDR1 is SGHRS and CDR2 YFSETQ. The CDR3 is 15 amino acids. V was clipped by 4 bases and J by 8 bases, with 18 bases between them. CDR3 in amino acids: CASSPSGTRREKLFF. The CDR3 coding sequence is TGCGCCAGCAGCCCCTCCGGGACACGGAGGGAAAAACTGTTTTTT.

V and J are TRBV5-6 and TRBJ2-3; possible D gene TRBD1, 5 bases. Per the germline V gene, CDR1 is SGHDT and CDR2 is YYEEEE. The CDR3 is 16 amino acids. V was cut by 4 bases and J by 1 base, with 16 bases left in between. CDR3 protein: CASSALQASGTDTQYF. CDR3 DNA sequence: TGTGCCAGCAGCGCGTTACAGGCTTCAGGCACAGATACGCAGTATTTT.

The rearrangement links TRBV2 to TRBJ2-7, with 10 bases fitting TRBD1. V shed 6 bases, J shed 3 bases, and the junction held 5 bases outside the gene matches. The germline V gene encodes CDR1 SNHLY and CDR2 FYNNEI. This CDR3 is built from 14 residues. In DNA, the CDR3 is TGTGCCAGCAGCCGGGACAGGGGCCACTACGAGCAGTACTTC. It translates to CASSRDRGHYEQYF.

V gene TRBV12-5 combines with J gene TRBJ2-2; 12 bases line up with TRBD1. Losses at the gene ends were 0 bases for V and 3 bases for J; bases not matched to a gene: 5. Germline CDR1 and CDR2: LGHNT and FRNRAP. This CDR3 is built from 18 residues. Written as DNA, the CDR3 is TGTGCTAGTGGTTTGGTACGGGGACAGGGGGCACACACCGGGGAGCTGTTTTTT. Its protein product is CASGLVRGQGAHTGELFF.